This T cell receptor beta chain was recovered during a study of long-term antiretroviral therapy in people with HIV. Study observations and caveats: Patients on ART gained diversity, which nonetheless stayed below transplant donor controls. Blood sampling spanned 2004 to 2017, possibly under older ART regimens.

Concerning this clone: Its antigen is still unknown.

The CDR3 loop spans 15 amino acids. Per the germline V gene, CDR1 is MNHNY and CDR2 is SVGAGI (reference sequence). Trimming removed 0 bases from V and 6 bases from J, with 14 bases in between. Treatment for every participant with HIV took place in the United States. An immunoSEQ assay, version v3.0, was performed at survey level. Sequencing was designed to cover roughly 40,000-55,000 T-cell genomes in each sample. Clones were read by immunoSEQ multiplex PCR, and TCRdb kept only the in-frame ones, dropping some. The table includes more than 20,000 clones, approximately 92% detected once. The rearrangement links TRBV6-6 to TRBJ1-2; D perhaps matches TRBD1 (5 bases). Here the sequenced sample was unsorted PBMCs, taken 4.4 years after starting antiretroviral therapy. The TCR originated in a woman aged 45-65 years with HIV. The CDR3 region is CASSYSSGTRDGYTF. The CDR3 DNA is TGTGCCAGCAGTTACTCATCAGGGACCCGCGATGGCTACACCTTC.